The 31 T cell receptor beta chains below all came from one sample that was sequenced in a study of T cell responses to AZD1222 COVID-19 vaccine. Method: immunoSEQ multiplex PCR; TCRdb's copy keeps in-frame clones and lacks some. The top ten clones hold less than 6.5% of a sample with roughly 120,000 clones, about 90% of them seen once. Sequencing used peripheral blood, obtained on day 0 of AZD1222 vaccination. The receptors here all came from an adult in good health.

The chain uses TRBV10-1 and TRBJ2-2; TRBD2 might be the D (5 bases). V lost 6 bases, J lost 5 bases, and 10 bases lay in between. The CDR3 runs 13 residues. Germline assignment: CDR1 WNHNN and CDR2 SYGVQD (reference sequence). For the CDR3, the DNA is TGCGCCAGCAGGGAACCGGGGACCGGGGAGCTGTTTTTT. As protein: CASREPGTGELFF.

This sequence joins TRBV19 and TRBJ2-7; 7 bases are shared with TRBD1. The CDR3 runs 14 residues. Unmatched junction bases numbered 5, after V lost 6 bases and J lost 0 bases. The germline V gene encodes CDR1 LNHDA and CDR2 SQIVND (reference sequence). CDR3 loop: CASRGTASSYEQYF. CDR3 in DNA: TGTGCCAGTAGAGGGACAGCGAGCTCCTACGAGCAGTACTTC.

This chain links TRBV28 with TRBJ1-2; 9 nucleotides line up with TRBD1. The CDR3 is made up of 14 amino acids. Germline values: CDR1 MDHEN, CDR2 SYDVKM. The V gene end was trimmed by 5 bases and the J gene end by 4 bases; junction bases not matched to a gene: 5. The CDR3 DNA sequence: TGTGCCAGCAGTACCGGACAGGGGCTCTATGGCTACACCTTC. It is translated as CASSTGQGLYGYTF.

The chain combines TRBV7-9 with TRBJ2-6, with D unclear. Germline V CDR1 and CDR2: SEHNR, FQNEAQ (reference sequence). The CDR3 has 15 residues. V lost 10 bases and J lost 2, with 15 bases in between. CDR3 loop: CATPGFHTGANVLTF. CDR3 DNA sequence: TGTGCCACCCCTGGGTTCCACACTGGGGCCAACGTCCTGACTTTC.

The chain couples TRBV6-5 to TRBJ2-2; D remains unclear. Germline-derived CDR1 and CDR2 are MNHEY and SVGAGI. V shed 2 bases and J shed 1 base, with 5 bases lying between them. The CDR3 spans 14 residues. CDR3 in DNA: TGTGCCAGCAGTTACAAGATGAACACCGGGGAGCTGTTTTTT. This codes for CASSYKMNTGELFF.

CDR3 nucleotide sequence: TGTGCCAGCAGCTTAGTCGTTCCAGGGGGGTATAGCAATCAGCCCCAGCATTTT. This codes for CASSLVVPGGYSNQPQHF. V gene TRBV7-8 combines with J gene TRBJ1-5; 7 bases are shared with TRBD1. The CDR3 consists of 18 residues. J lost 0 bases, V lost 1 base, and 9 bases had no gene match. Germline lookup yields CDR1 SGHVS and CDR2 FQNEAQ.

This chain uses TRBV7-3 with TRBJ2-1, with TRBD1 matching 9 bases. V lost 4 bases and J lost 10; bases outside the gene matches: 5. Per germline, CDR1 SGHTA and CDR2 FQGTGA. CDR3 size: 13 residues. CDR3 amino acids: CASSSTGGDEQFF. For the CDR3, the DNA is TGTGCCAGCAGCTCCACAGGGGGCGACGAGCAGTTCTTC.

This chain uses TRBV15 with TRBJ1-5, with 7 bases aligning to TRBD1. With V trimmed by 6 bases and J by 10 bases, 15 bases remained unmatched. CDR3 length: 15 residues. Germline V gene data show CDR1 as LNHNV and CDR2 as YYDKDF (reference sequence). The CDR3 sequence is CATRPAGGHLGPQHF. CDR3 nucleotide sequence: TGTGCCACCAGGCCCGCAGGGGGGCATTTGGGCCCCCAGCATTTT.

J is TRBJ1-6 and V is TRBV28; no clear D. CDR3 length: 16 residues. Germline V gives CDR1 MDHEN, CDR2 SYDVKM. V was pared by 3 bases and J by 9 bases, with 18 bases between. CDR3 loop: CASSFPLVMGTSPLHF. The CDR3 DNA reads as TGTGCCAGCAGTTTCCCTCTGGTGATGGGCACTTCACCCCTCCACTTT.

The V call is TRBV2, the J call TRBJ1-3, with TRBD1 identical over 9 bases. CDR1 and CDR2 from the germline V gene are SNHLY and FYNNEI. The V gene end was trimmed by 6 bases and the J gene end by 2 bases; junction bases not matched to a gene: 8. The length of the CDR3 is 16 residues. The CDR3 protein is CASRSSRDRAGNTIYF. CDR3 nucleotides: TGTGCCAGCAGAAGCTCAAGGGACAGGGCTGGAAACACCATATATTTT.

This clone was seen just once. The chain joins TRBV29-1 to TRBJ1-1; a weak D match, TRBD1 (5 bases). Germline V lookup: CDR1 SQVTM, CDR2 ANQGSEA. This CDR3 has 14 amino acids. V was shortened by 5 bases and J by 3 bases, with 16 bases between the two germline ends. The CDR3 coding sequence is TGCAGCGTTATGCGGGGGGGGGTCGACACTGAAGCTTTCTTT. Protein sequence: CSVMRGGVDTEAFF. Looking up the rest from reference TRBV29-1 and TRBJ1-1 gives the full variable domain: SAVISQKPSRDICQRGTSLTIQCQVDSQVTMMFWYRQQPGQSLTLIATANQGSEATYESGFVIDKFPISRPNLTFSTLTVSNMSPEDSSIYLCSVMRGGVDTEAFFGQGTRLTVV.

J is TRBJ2-5 and V is TRBV11-2; D ambiguous. This CDR3 region has 13 residues. The V end lost 3 bases, the J end lost 4 bases, and 9 bases lay between the germline ends. The V gene's germline CDR1 is SGHAT and CDR2 FQNNGV. Written as DNA, the CDR3 is TGTGCCAGCAGCTTCGGGTCGACAGAGACCCAGTACTTC. This sequence encodes CASSFGSTETQYF.

This clone was observed once. The chain recombines TRBV7-8 with TRBJ1-2; the match to TRBD1 covers 9 bases. Germline lookup yields CDR1 SGHVS and CDR2 FQNEAQ. The CDR3 length is 15 residues. V shed 4 bases and J 7 bases; nucleotides not matched to a gene: 10. CDR3: CASSSSWTGESGYTF. CDR3 coding DNA: TGTGCCAGCAGCTCCTCTTGGACAGGGGAAAGTGGCTACACCTTC.

The chain links TRBV10-1 to TRBJ2-1; D assignment may be TRBD1 or TRBD2 (5 bases each). The CDR3 consists of 12 residues. Germline V CDR1 and CDR2: WNHNN, SYGVQD (reference sequence). V was cut by 1 base and J by 14 bases, with 12 bases left in between. The CDR3 DNA reads as TGCGCCAGCAGTGAGTTTGGGGGAAGAAAGTTCTTC. Amino acid sequence: CASSEFGGRKFF.

The chain joins TRBV6-2 or TRBV6-3 to TRBJ2-2; 8 bases align to TRBD1. CDR3 length equals 17 residues. Germline loops: CDR1 MNHEY, CDR2 SVGEGT. V shed 2 bases and J 5 bases; nucleotides not matched to a gene: 10. In DNA, the CDR3 is TGTGCCAGCAGTTACCTTCTATCAGGGGGCGATACCGGGGAGCTGTTTTTT. Translating it yields CASSYLLSGGDTGELFF.

The chain joins TRBV18 to TRBJ1-1, with 12 bases fitting TRBD1. The CDR3 is made up of 16 amino acids. With 6 bases clipped from V and 4 bases from J, the junction kept 9 bases outside the gene matches. The germline CDR1 and CDR2 sequences are KGHSH and LQKENI. CDR3 amino acids: CASSFGTGGEITEAFF. The CDR3 bases are TGTGCCAGCTCGTTTGGGACAGGGGGCGAGATCACTGAAGCTTTCTTT.

The CDR3 reads CAREGNGYTF. Here the CDR3 DNA reads TGTGCCCGAGAGGGCAATGGCTACACCTTC. The V call is TRBV30, the J call TRBJ1-2, with D unresolved. V lost 8 bases and J 6 bases, leaving 10 bases between the germline ends. Germline CDR1 is GTSNPN and CDR2 is SVGIG (reference sequence). This CDR3 comprises 10 residues.

J is TRBJ1-2 and V is TRBV6-5, with D unresolved. Germline assignment: CDR1 MNHEY and CDR2 SVGAGI. V was shortened by 6 bases and J by 4 bases, with 9 bases between the two germline ends. The CDR3 consists of 12 residues. The CDR3 here is CASREQIYGYTF. CDR3 nucleotides: TGTGCCAGCAGGGAGCAAATCTATGGCTACACCTTC.

This chain connects TRBV5-1 to TRBJ1-6; D unresolved. With 0 bases removed from V and 7 bases from J, the gap between germline ends came to 8 bases. The CDR3 has 14 amino acids. Per the germline V gene, CDR1 is SGHRS and CDR2 is YFSETQ. The CDR3 spells CASSLEAENSPLHF. The CDR3 nucleotides read TGCGCCAGCAGCTTGGAGGCAGAGAATTCACCCCTCCACTTT.

The gene calls are TRBV12-3 or TRBV12-4 and TRBJ1-2; no clear D gene. Trimming removed 9 bases at V and 2 bases at J, with 10 bases between. The CDR3 sequence is 12 residues long. The CDR3 nucleotides read TGTGCCAGTACGGCGGTGAACTATGGCTACACCTTC. Protein: CASTAVNYGYTF.

The chain employs TRBV6-6 and TRBJ1-4; possibly TRBD1 for D (5 bases). V shed 6 bases and J shed 5 bases, with 16 bases lying between them. Germline V CDR1 and CDR2: MNHNY, SVGAGI (reference sequence). This CDR3 spans 15 amino acids. CDR3 coding DNA: TGTGCCAGCAGCCCATCTCCGACAGAGAATGAAAAACTGTTTTTT. It encodes CASSPSPTENEKLFF.

The chain has TRBV5-1 and TRBJ1-2; 9 nucleotides line up with TRBD1. J was trimmed by 3 bases and V by 4 bases; bases with no gene match: 10. Germline V gene lookup returns CDR1 SGHRS and CDR2 YFSETQ. This CDR3 contains 16 residues. CDR3 DNA: TGCGCCAGCAGCACGGGACAGGGCGGCCCCCACTATGGCTACACCTTC. Its translation: CASSTGQGGPHYGYTF.

The rearrangement uses TRBV19 and TRBJ1-6, with a weak D call TRBD1 (6 bases). The CDR3 is 15 amino acids. Germline-derived CDR1 and CDR2 are LNHDA and SQIVND (reference sequence). Trimming took 6 bases from V and 10 from J, leaving 19 bases between them. The CDR3 DNA follows: TGTGCCAGTAGCCCCACAGGGAACCGTCGCTCACCCCTCCACTTT. Amino acid sequence: CASSPTGNRRSPLHF.

The V gene is TRBV6-5, the J gene TRBJ1-6; 8 positions match TRBD1. Germline assignment: CDR1 MNHEY and CDR2 SVGAGI. The CDR3 spans 14 residues. V lost 6 bases to trimming and J lost 10 bases; unmatched junction nucleotides: 8. For the CDR3, the DNA is TGTGCCAGCAGCACGACAGGGGTGAACTCACCCCTCCACTTT. It translates to CASSTTGVNSPLHF.

The chain recombines TRBV5-1 with TRBJ1-1; weak D call: TRBD1 (5 bases). The CDR3 spans 13 residues. Germline V gene lookup returns CDR1 SGHRS and CDR2 YFSETQ. V lost 3 bases, J lost 4 bases, and 10 bases lay in between. DNA for the CDR3: TGCGCCAGCAGCTCTGACAGCACCACTGAAGCTTTCTTT. Translation gives CASSSDSTTEAFF.

The rearrangement links TRBV5-4 to TRBJ1-1, with 8 bases identical to TRBD1. The length of the CDR3 is 16 residues. Germline values: CDR1 SGHNT, CDR2 YYREEE (reference sequence). Trimming cost V 0 bases and J 0 bases; bases outside gene matches: 4. The CDR3 sequence is CASSLGQGAVNTEAFF. DNA for the CDR3: TGTGCCAGCAGCTTGGGGCAGGGGGCGGTGAACACTGAAGCTTTCTTT. Supplemented by reference TRBV5-4 and TRBJ1-1, the full variable domain reads ETGVTQSPTHLIKTRGQQVTLRCSSQSGHNTVSWYQQALGQGPQFIFQYYREEENGRGNFPPRFSGLQFPNYSSELNVNALELDDSALYLCASSLGQGAVNTEAFFGQGTRLTVV.

This sequence joins TRBV10-3 and TRBJ2-5, with unresolved D. Germline V lookup: CDR1 ENHRY, CDR2 SYGVKD. With 10 bases removed from V and 0 bases from J, the gap between germline ends came to 12 bases. CDR3 length: 13 residues. CDR3 in amino acids: CATTIRDQETQYF. In DNA form, the CDR3 reads TGTGCCACTACGATCCGGGACCAAGAGACCCAGTACTTC.

This chain uses TRBV9 with TRBJ2-1; the match to TRBD2 covers 8 bases. Germline assignment: CDR1 SGDLS and CDR2 YYNGEE. The CDR3 spans 14 residues. With 0 bases clipped from V and 8 bases from J, the junction kept 4 bases outside the gene matches. The CDR3 coding sequence is TGTGCCAGCAGCGTAGCTGGGCGGGGGGATGAGCAGTTCTTC. Amino acid sequence: CASSVAGRGDEQFF.

The rearrangement uses TRBV28 and TRBJ1-2, with 9 bases matching TRBD1. The CDR3 is made up of 13 amino acids. Trimming at V came to 4 bases and at J to 8 bases, leaving 5 bases not matched to a gene. CDR1 and CDR2 from the germline V gene are MDHEN and SYDVKM. CDR3 amino acids: CASSSPTGGGYTF. The CDR3 DNA is TGTGCCAGCAGTTCCCCTACAGGGGGCGGCTACACCTTC.

This sequence joins TRBV3-1 (or the pseudogene TRBV3-2) and TRBJ2-1; 8 bases line up with TRBD2. CDR1 is LGHDT, CDR2 YNNKEL, per germline (reference sequence). The V gene end was trimmed by 2 bases and the J gene end by 8 bases; junction bases not matched to a gene: 8. The length of the CDR3 is 15 residues. Written as DNA, the CDR3 is TGTGCCAGCAGCCAACCCAATAGCGGGATCCATGAGCAGTTCTTC. It encodes CASSQPNSGIHEQFF.

This chain uses TRBV29-1 with TRBJ1-4; D possibly corresponds to TRBD1 (6 bases). Germline CDR1 SQVTM, CDR2 ANQGSEA. The CDR3 extends over 13 amino acids. V was cut by 6 bases and J by 8 bases, with 16 bases left in between. The CDR3 sequence: CSVGNRAREKLFF. The CDR3 bases are TGCAGCGTCGGGAACAGGGCAAGGGAAAAACTGTTTTTT.